This T cell receptor (beta chain) stems from a study of blood T cell repertoires in COVID-19. Trimming removed 4 bases at V and 6 bases at J, with 16 bases between. Germline V CDR1 and CDR2: MDHEN, SYDVKM. The CDR3 extends over 15 amino acids. Method: immunoSEQ multiplex PCR; TCRdb's copy keeps in-frame clones and lacks some. This sample carries around 400,000 clones, more than 75% of them seen once, and the ten largest clones take approximately 2.5%. During active infection, Seattle patients enrolled and were then monitored through disease. The receptor was derived from a woman in her sixties or seventies with COVID-19, enrolled during active disease. Sequences were obtained from peripheral blood. The V gene is TRBV28, the J gene TRBJ1-5; D possibly corresponds to TRBD1 (5 bases). In nucleotides, the CDR3 is TGTGCCAGCAGTTCCCCAGCCAGGGAGGGTCAGCCCCAGCATTTT. Translation gives CASSSPAREGQPQHF.